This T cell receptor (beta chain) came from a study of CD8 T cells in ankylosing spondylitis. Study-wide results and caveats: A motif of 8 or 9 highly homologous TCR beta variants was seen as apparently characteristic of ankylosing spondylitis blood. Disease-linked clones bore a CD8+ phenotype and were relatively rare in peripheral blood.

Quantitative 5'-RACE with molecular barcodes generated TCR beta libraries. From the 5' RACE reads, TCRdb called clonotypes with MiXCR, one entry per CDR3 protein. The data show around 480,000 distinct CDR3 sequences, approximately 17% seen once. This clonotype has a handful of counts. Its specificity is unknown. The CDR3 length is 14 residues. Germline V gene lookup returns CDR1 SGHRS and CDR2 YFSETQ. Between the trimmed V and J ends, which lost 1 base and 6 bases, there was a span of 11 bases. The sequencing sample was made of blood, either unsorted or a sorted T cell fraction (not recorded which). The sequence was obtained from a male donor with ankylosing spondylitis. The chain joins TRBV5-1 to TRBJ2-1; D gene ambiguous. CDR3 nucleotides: TGCGCCAGCAGCTTGTCTCGGACCTCCAATGAGCAGTTCTTC. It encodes CASSLSRTSNEQFF.